Listed below are T cell receptor beta chains from one sample, sequenced in a study of T cell responses to AZD1222 COVID-19 vaccine. The assay was immunoSEQ multiplex PCR, and TCRdb's table has in-frame clones only and misses some. The sample includes some 39,000 clones, roughly 87% of them seen just once. Sequencing used peripheral blood, obtained 28 days after the second AZD1222 dose. Source of these receptors: an adult who received the AZD1222 COVID-19 vaccine. Each CDR3 is given with its conserved first and last residue. Each record gives: clone size, J gene, D gene, V gene, CDR3 DNA, CDR3 protein. The D gene is left open where the match is weak. Some rows have no size entry. The others give once, few or many, or a class for an expanded clone.

clone size: .; J gene: TRBJ1-3; D gene: .; V gene: TRBV5-4; CDR3 DNA: TGTGCCAGCAGCTTCGGCAGGGGCGCAAACACCATATATTTT; CDR3 protein: CASSFGRGANTIYF
clone size: .; J gene: TRBJ1-5; D gene: .; V gene: TRBV6-5; CDR3 DNA: TGTGCCAGCAGTCTCGGGGGACTTAGCAATCAGCCCCAGCATTTT; CDR3 protein: CASSLGGLSNQPQHF
clone size: .; J gene: TRBJ2-2; D gene: .; V gene: TRBV2; CDR3 DNA: TGTGCCAGCGGACGAAGGGAGACCGGGGAGCTGTTTTTT; CDR3 protein: CASGRRETGELFF
clone size: .; J gene: TRBJ2-7; D gene: TRBD2; V gene: TRBV30; CDR3 DNA: TGTGCCTGGGGACTAGCGGGCGAGCAGTACTTC; CDR3 protein: CAWGLAGEQYF
clone size: .; J gene: TRBJ1-3; D gene: .; V gene: TRBV4-2; CDR3 DNA: TGTGCCAGCAGCCCGGGAATGGGGCCTGGCTCTGGAAACACCATATATTTT; CDR3 protein: CASSPGMGPGSGNTIYF
clone size: .; J gene: TRBJ1-1; D gene: .; V gene: TRBV29-1; CDR3 DNA: TGCAGCGTGCCAGGGAACACTGAAGCTTTCTTT; CDR3 protein: CSVPGNTEAFF
clone size: few; J gene: TRBJ1-5; D gene: TRBD1; V gene: TRBV9; CDR3 DNA: TGTGCCAGCAGCGTCGGGACAGACTACAATCAGCCCCAGCATTTT; CDR3 protein: CASSVGTDYNQPQHF
clone size: .; J gene: TRBJ2-1; D gene: TRBD2; V gene: TRBV11-3; CDR3 DNA: TGTGCCAGCAGCCCGACGCTCCGGGGAGCGGGGAGCCCGTACAATGAGCAGTTCTTC; CDR3 protein: CASSPTLRGAGSPYNEQFF
clone size: .; J gene: TRBJ1-2; D gene: .; V gene: TRBV7-9; CDR3 DNA: TGTGCCAGCAGCTTAGGAGGGGTCTATGGCTACACCTTC; CDR3 protein: CASSLGGVYGYTF
clone size: .; J gene: TRBJ2-2; D gene: .; V gene: TRBV18; CDR3 DNA: TGTGCCAGCTCACCACAGGGGACAAACACCGGGGAGCTGTTTTTT; CDR3 protein: CASSPQGTNTGELFF
clone size: .; J gene: TRBJ1-4; D gene: .; V gene: TRBV19; CDR3 DNA: TGTGCCAGTAGTATGAATAGGGGTGAAAAACTGTTTTTT; CDR3 protein: CASSMNRGEKLFF
clone size: .; J gene: TRBJ2-1; D gene: .; V gene: TRBV7-2; CDR3 DNA: TGTGCCAGCAGCCTCCCCTACAATGAGCAGTTCTTC; CDR3 protein: CASSLPYNEQFF
clone size: .; J gene: TRBJ1-2; D gene: .; V gene: TRBV6-5; CDR3 DNA: TGTGCCAGCAGGGACAGCCATGGCTACACCTTC; CDR3 protein: CASRDSHGYTF
clone size: .; J gene: TRBJ1-3; D gene: .; V gene: TRBV9; CDR3 DNA: TGTGCCAGCAGCGTAGCCGGGGGCGCCTCTGGAAACACCATATATTTT; CDR3 protein: CASSVAGGASGNTIYF
clone size: .; J gene: TRBJ1-2; D gene: .; V gene: TRBV3-1/TRBV3-2; CDR3 DNA: TGTGCCAGCAGCCAAGGTTCCTACGGGGCCTATGGCTACACCTTC; CDR3 protein: CASSQGSYGAYGYTF
clone size: .; J gene: TRBJ1-6; D gene: TRBD1; V gene: TRBV7-2; CDR3 DNA: TGTGCCAGCAGCTTAGGAAGACAGGGGAATTCACCCCTCCACTTT; CDR3 protein: CASSLGRQGNSPLHF
clone size: .; J gene: TRBJ1-2; D gene: .; V gene: TRBV9; CDR3 DNA: TGTGCCAGCAGCGTAGGGGAAGGGAGGAATGGCTACACCTTC; CDR3 protein: CASSVGEGRNGYTF
clone size: .; J gene: TRBJ2-7; D gene: .; V gene: TRBV6-8; CDR3 DNA: TGTGCCAGCAGTTACTCGGGCAGGGCCTACGAGCAGTACTTC; CDR3 protein: CASSYSGRAYEQYF
clone size: .; J gene: TRBJ1-3; D gene: TRBD1; V gene: TRBV7-8; CDR3 DNA: TGTGCCAGCAGCTTAGAGGACAGGTTGAGAGGAAACACCATATATTTT; CDR3 protein: CASSLEDRLRGNTIYF
clone size: .; J gene: TRBJ1-3; D gene: .; V gene: TRBV4-3; CDR3 DNA: TGCGCCAGCAGCCAAGATTTTAGGACTTTTCGGGGAAACACCATATATTTT; CDR3 protein: CASSQDFRTFRGNTIYF
clone size: once; J gene: TRBJ1-2; D gene: TRBD1; V gene: TRBV9; CDR3 DNA: TGTGCCAGCAGCCTAGACAGGGGACGTGGCTACACCTTC; CDR3 protein: CASSLDRGRGYTF
clone size: .; J gene: TRBJ1-1; D gene: .; V gene: TRBV7-2; CDR3 DNA: TGTGCCAGCAGCTTATCAGGGGCACACACTGAAGCTTTCTTT; CDR3 protein: CASSLSGAHTEAFF
clone size: .; J gene: TRBJ1-1; D gene: .; V gene: TRBV6-2/TRBV6-3; CDR3 DNA: TGTGCCAGCAGCCTCAAATGGGGAGGGTTCGAAGCTTTCTTT; CDR3 protein: CASSLKWGGFEAFF
clone size: .; J gene: TRBJ1-1; D gene: .; V gene: TRBV7-8; CDR3 DNA: TGTGCCAGCAGTATTAGCCAGGGGAAGGGCACTGAAGCTTTCTTT; CDR3 protein: CASSISQGKGTEAFF
clone size: .; J gene: TRBJ1-3; D gene: TRBD1; V gene: TRBV4-2; CDR3 DNA: TGTGCCAGCAGCCAAGAGAGGACAGGGGGATCTACTGGAAACACCATATATTTT; CDR3 protein: CASSQERTGGSTGNTIYF
clone size: .; J gene: TRBJ2-1; D gene: TRBD2; V gene: TRBV27; CDR3 DNA: TGTGCCAGCAGTTTATGGCGGGGGGGCGAACAGTTCTTC; CDR3 protein: CASSLWRGGEQFF
clone size: .; J gene: TRBJ2-1; D gene: .; V gene: TRBV6-5; CDR3 DNA: TGTGCCAGCAAACGGGGGAGCTCCTACAATGAGCAGTTCTTC; CDR3 protein: CASKRGSSYNEQFF
clone size: .; J gene: TRBJ2-5; D gene: TRBD1; V gene: TRBV30; CDR3 DNA: TGTGCCTGTTACTCCGGGACAGGGGGTTCCCAGTACTTC; CDR3 protein: CACYSGTGGSQYF
clone size: .; J gene: TRBJ2-4; D gene: .; V gene: TRBV2; CDR3 DNA: TGTGCCTCTGGGGCAGAGCTAGCCAAAAACATTCAGTACTTC; CDR3 protein: CASGAELAKNIQYF
clone size: .; J gene: TRBJ1-5; D gene: TRBD1; V gene: TRBV6-1; CDR3 DNA: TGTGCCAGCAGTGAGGGGTCAGGGGGCAAACTGCCCCAGCATTTT; CDR3 protein: CASSEGSGGKLPQHF
clone size: .; J gene: TRBJ2-7; D gene: .; V gene: TRBV5-1; CDR3 DNA: TGCGCCAGCAGCATACAGGGTGGGGGTTCTCCCTACGAGCAGTACTTC; CDR3 protein: CASSIQGGGSPYEQYF
clone size: .; J gene: TRBJ1-2; D gene: .; V gene: TRBV5-1; CDR3 DNA: TGCGCCAGCAGCTTGGCCCCGGGGCTGTCGGACTATGGCTACACCTTC; CDR3 protein: CASSLAPGLSDYGYTF
clone size: .; J gene: TRBJ1-4; D gene: .; V gene: TRBV28; CDR3 DNA: TGTGCCAGCAGTACAGGGTGGGAAAAACTGTTTTTT; CDR3 protein: CASSTGWEKLFF
clone size: .; J gene: TRBJ2-5; D gene: .; V gene: TRBV7-2; CDR3 DNA: TGTGCCAGCAGCGTCCCGGCAGCAGCTTACCAAGAGACCCAGTACTTC; CDR3 protein: CASSVPAAAYQETQYF
clone size: .; J gene: TRBJ2-7; D gene: TRBD2; V gene: TRBV4-2; CDR3 DNA: TGTGCCAGCAGCCCCCGAGGGCGGGAGACCTACGAGCAGTACTTC; CDR3 protein: CASSPRGRETYEQYF
clone size: once; J gene: TRBJ1-2; D gene: .; V gene: TRBV5-1; CDR3 DNA: TGCGCCAGCAGCTTTGAGGGGCGCTATGGCTACACCTTC; CDR3 protein: CASSFEGRYGYTF
clone size: .; J gene: TRBJ2-7; D gene: .; V gene: TRBV12-5; CDR3 DNA: TGTGCTAGTGGTTTGGCGACGGGCGAGCAGTACTTC; CDR3 protein: CASGLATGEQYF
clone size: once; J gene: TRBJ1-6; D gene: TRBD1; V gene: TRBV7-8; CDR3 DNA: TGTGCCAGTAACCGGGACAGGAATTCACCCCTCCACTTT; CDR3 protein: CASNRDRNSPLHF
clone size: .; J gene: TRBJ1-6; D gene: .; V gene: TRBV11-2; CDR3 DNA: TGTGCCAGCAGCTTAGGGCTGACTAATTCACCCCTCCACTTT; CDR3 protein: CASSLGLTNSPLHF
clone size: .; J gene: TRBJ1-1; D gene: .; V gene: TRBV18; CDR3 DNA: TGTGCCAGCTCACCGCAACCACAGGGGAACACTGAAGCTTTCTTT; CDR3 protein: CASSPQPQGNTEAFF
clone size: once; J gene: TRBJ2-1; D gene: TRBD1; V gene: TRBV14; CDR3 DNA: TGTGCCAGCAGCCAAAACCGAGACAGGGGGCGCGATGAGCAGTTCTTC; CDR3 protein: CASSQNRDRGRDEQFF
clone size: .; J gene: TRBJ1-4; D gene: .; V gene: TRBV5-6; CDR3 DNA: TGTGCCAGCAGCTTGGCCCGAAAGGACTTTAATGAAAAACTGTTTTTT; CDR3 protein: CASSLARKDFNEKLFF
clone size: once; J gene: TRBJ1-5; D gene: TRBD1; V gene: TRBV7-8; CDR3 DNA: TGTGCCAGCAGCTTGAGAGGGGGCGCGGGCAATCAGCCCCAGCATTTT; CDR3 protein: CASSLRGGAGNQPQHF
clone size: .; J gene: TRBJ2-1; D gene: TRBD2; V gene: TRBV3-1/TRBV3-2; CDR3 DNA: TGTGCCAGCAGCCAGGGGGGACTAGCGGGGGACTACAATGAGCAGTTCTTC; CDR3 protein: CASSQGGLAGDYNEQFF
clone size: .; J gene: TRBJ1-1; D gene: .; V gene: TRBV20-1; CDR3 DNA: TGCAGTGCTAGTGGGGGGCGCGGCACTGAAGCTTTCTTT; CDR3 protein: CSASGGRGTEAFF
clone size: .; J gene: TRBJ1-2; D gene: .; V gene: TRBV6-1; CDR3 DNA: TGTGCCAGCAGTGAAAGAATCAGTCCTAATGGCTACACCTTC; CDR3 protein: CASSERISPNGYTF
clone size: .; J gene: TRBJ2-7; D gene: .; V gene: TRBV7-2; CDR3 DNA: TGTGCCAGCAGCTTCTCGTCCGAGCAGTACTTC; CDR3 protein: CASSFSSEQYF